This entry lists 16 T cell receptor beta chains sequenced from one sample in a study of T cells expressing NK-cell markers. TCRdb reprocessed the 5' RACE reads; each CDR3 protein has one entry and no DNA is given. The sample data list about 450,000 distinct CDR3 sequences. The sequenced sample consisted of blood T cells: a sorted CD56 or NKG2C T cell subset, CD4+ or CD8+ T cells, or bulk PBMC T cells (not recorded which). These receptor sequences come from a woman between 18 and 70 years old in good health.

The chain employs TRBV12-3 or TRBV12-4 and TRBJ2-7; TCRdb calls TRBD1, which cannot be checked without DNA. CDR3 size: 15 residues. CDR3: CASSGGSDRGYEQYF.

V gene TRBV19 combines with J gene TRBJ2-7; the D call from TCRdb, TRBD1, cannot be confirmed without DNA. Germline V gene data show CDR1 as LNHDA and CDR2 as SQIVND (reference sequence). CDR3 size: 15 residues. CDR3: CASSIVYRGAYEQYF.

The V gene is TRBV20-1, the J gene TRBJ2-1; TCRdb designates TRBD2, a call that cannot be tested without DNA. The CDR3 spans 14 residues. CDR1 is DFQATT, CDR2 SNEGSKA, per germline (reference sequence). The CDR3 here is CSAGGAGLYNEQFF.

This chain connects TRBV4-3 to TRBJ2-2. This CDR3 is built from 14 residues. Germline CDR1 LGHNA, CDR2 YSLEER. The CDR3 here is CASRPGANTGELFF.

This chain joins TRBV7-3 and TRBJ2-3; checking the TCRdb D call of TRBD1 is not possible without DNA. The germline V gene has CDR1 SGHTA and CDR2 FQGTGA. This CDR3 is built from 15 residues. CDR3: CASSFLGGTTDTQYF. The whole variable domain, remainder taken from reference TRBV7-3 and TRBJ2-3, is GAGVSQTPSNKVTEKGKYVELRCDPISGHTALYWYRQSLGQGPEFLIYFQGTGAADDSGLPNDRFFAVRPEGSVSTLKIQRTERGDSAVYLCASSFLGGTTDTQYFGPGTRLTVL.

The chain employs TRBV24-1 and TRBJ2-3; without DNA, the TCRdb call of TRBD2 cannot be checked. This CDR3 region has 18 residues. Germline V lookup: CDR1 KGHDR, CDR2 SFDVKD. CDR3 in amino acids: CATSDLGTSGRSTDTQYF.

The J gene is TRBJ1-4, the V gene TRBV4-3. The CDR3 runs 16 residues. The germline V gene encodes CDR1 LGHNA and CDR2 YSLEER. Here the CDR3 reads CASSQDGRATNEKLFF.

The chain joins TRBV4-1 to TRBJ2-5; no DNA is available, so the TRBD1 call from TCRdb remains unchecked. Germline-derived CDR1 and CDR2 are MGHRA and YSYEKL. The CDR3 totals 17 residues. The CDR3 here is CASSQNDGTGIRETQYF.

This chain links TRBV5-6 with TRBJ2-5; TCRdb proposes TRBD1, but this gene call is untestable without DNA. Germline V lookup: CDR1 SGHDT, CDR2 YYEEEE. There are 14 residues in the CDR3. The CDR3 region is CASSLGWGRETQYF.

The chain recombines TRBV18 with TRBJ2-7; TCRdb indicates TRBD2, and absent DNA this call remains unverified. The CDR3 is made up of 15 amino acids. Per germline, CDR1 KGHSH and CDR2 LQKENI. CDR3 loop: CASSPSAQRSYEQYF.

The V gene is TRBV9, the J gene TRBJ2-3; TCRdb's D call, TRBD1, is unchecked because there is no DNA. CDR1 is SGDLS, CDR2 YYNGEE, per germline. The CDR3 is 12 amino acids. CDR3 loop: CASSVDPVTQYF.

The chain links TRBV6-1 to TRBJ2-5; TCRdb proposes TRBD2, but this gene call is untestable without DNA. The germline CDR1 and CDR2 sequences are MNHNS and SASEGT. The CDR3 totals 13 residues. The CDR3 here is CASSREGQETQYF.

CDR3 residues: CASRPPGVGNTIYF. The chain combines TRBV5-1 with TRBJ1-3; TCRdb reports TRBD1, a call that lacks DNA to check it against. This CDR3 comprises 14 residues. Germline CDR1 is SGHRS and CDR2 is YFSETQ. Full variable domain (outside the CDR3, taken from reference TRBV5-1 and TRBJ1-3): KAGVTQTPRYLIKTRGQQVTLSCSPISGHRSVSWYQQTPGQGLQFLFEYFSETQRNKGNFPGRFSGRQFSNSRSEMNVSTLELGDSALYLCASRPPGVGNTIYFGEGSWLTVV.

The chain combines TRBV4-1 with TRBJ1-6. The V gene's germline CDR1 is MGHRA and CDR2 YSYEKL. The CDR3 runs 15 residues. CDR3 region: CASSPQGVHNSPLHF.

The CDR3 is CASSLGRRGLTEAFF. The chain employs TRBV12-3 or TRBV12-4 and TRBJ1-1; TCRdb calls TRBD1, which cannot be checked without DNA. This CDR3 is 15 amino acids long.

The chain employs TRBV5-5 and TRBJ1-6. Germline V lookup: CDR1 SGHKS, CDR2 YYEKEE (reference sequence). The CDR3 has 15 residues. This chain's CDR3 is CASSLWTDYNSPLHF.